This T cell receptor beta chain was identified during a study of T cell repertoires in cytomegalovirus infection. For the study at large: Both a matching HLA type and CMV infection were indicated by public TCR beta signatures.

TCRdb passed the reads through MiXCR, listing each CDR3 protein once. The sample has hundreds of thousands of distinct CDR3 sequences, approximately 10% seen once. The sequencing input was PBMCs. The TCR comes from a human donor in good health (CMV status not recorded). Some clones in this sample may be carry-over from other donors' samples.

CDR3 residues: CASSSIGYGPHYGYTF. CDR3 coding DNA: TGTGCCAGCAGCTCCATTGGATACGGCCCCCACTATGGCTACACCTTC. The chain carries TRBV7-9 and TRBJ1-2, with unresolved D. Deletions cut 4 bases from V and 3 bases from J, with 18 bases between. CDR1 SEHNR and CDR2 FQNEAQ come from the germline V gene (reference sequence). The CDR3 sequence is 16 residues long.